The subject of this entry is one T cell receptor beta chain. Its recognized antigen is unknown. Base qualities are not provided; no much larger clone lies one nucleotide away. These data are taken from a study of regulatory T cells in long-lasting Graves disease (TCRdb year 2021). Concerning the study at large: Newly diagnosed Graves' disease patients had taken antithyroid drugs for less than 3 months. The study was conducted in China and was registered as a clinical trial. A total of about 35 samples underwent TCR sequencing: about 13 from persistent and around 20 from newly diagnosed Graves' disease patients. Persistent Graves' disease patients were compared with newly diagnosed Graves' disease patients by peripheral blood TCR sequencing and RNA sequencing.

Library construction relied on multiplex PCR. Sequenced on an Illumina HiSeq 4000. iRepertoire HTBI primers and Arm-PCR amplification of CDR3 regions were used to construct TCR beta libraries. Before sequencing, the PCR products underwent gel purification. Turning to the authors' computational methods: Gene usage analysis of CDR3 amino acid clonotypes relied on the approximately 68 TRBV and 15 or so TRBJ segments identified across samples. COPE and FqMerger were used to merge the filtered high-quality paired reads into contigs. BLAST was used to align contigs to the IMGT TRBV, TRBD and TRBJ reference genes, and CDR3 was defined following IMGT. Any clonotype with a frequency above 0.1% was counted as a highly expanded clone. Shannon entropy was used to measure repertoire diversity, and the Gini coefficient was used to measure V-J evenness. Public clonotypes were defined as clonotypes shared by more than one individual. TCRdb reworked the public reads: Q25 trimming with fastp, MiXCR clone assembly, productive beta chains retained. Rows with a matching CDR3 protein are joined into one entry that keeps the most common DNA and genes. What appears here as the V and J calls and clone size reflects TCRdb's work, not the paper's. The sample has a few hundred thousand distinct CDR3 sequences on record, approximately 10% of them singletons. The ten largest clonotypes hold approximately 17% of the sample.

What the time point label conveys for this sample: newly diagnosed GD, antithyroid drugs for less than 3 months. For both TCR sequencing and RNA sequencing, RNA was extracted from PBMCs in TRIzol. The diagnosis of Graves' disease followed American Thyroid Association guidelines. The patients came from an endocrinology department in Xi'an, China. Each patient gave roughly 8.4 milliliters of peripheral blood, collected in an EDTA anticoagulant tube. Ficoll Paque Plus density gradient separation was used to isolate PBMCs, and no further T cell sorting was performed. An Agilent 2100 Bioanalyzer and agarose gel were used to check RNA quality, and a NanoDrop 2000 was used to measure RNA concentration. The CDR3 has 17 amino acids, counting the end cysteine and phenylalanine. Kept here is only the CDR3 DNA, which spans 51 bases and is read in frame from base 1. The germline ends are 18 bases apart after V is trimmed by 1 base and J by 6 bases. The germline V gene supplies CDR1 SGHVS and CDR2 FNYEAQ.

On the study overall, not on this receptor specifically: Only the TCR beta chain was sequenced and analyzed. Lower TCR Shannon entropy and fewer highly expanded clones were observed in persistent Graves' disease patients than in newly diagnosed patients, which suggested clonal expansion. The authors acknowledged the small sample size as a limitation that may reduce accuracy. Preferential use of TRBV28, TRBJ1-2 and TRBJ2-5 was observed in persistent disease, whereas TRBV20-1 and TRBJ2-1 were favored in newly diagnosed disease. A larger number of public clonotypes was shared among persistent patients (more than 2,500) than among newly diagnosed patients (over 850). The study examined only peripheral blood because the primary lesion, thyroid tissue, could not be accessed.

This sample was shared with a second study, whose subject was T cells in Graves' hyperthyroidism and ophthalmopathy. Per the second study: Graves' hyperthyroidism was defined as stable when no progression to ophthalmopathy occurred over 18 months of follow-up. The hyperthyroidism patients were between 18 and 65 years old and newly diagnosed, with a disease duration of less than 2 months. The study excluded patients with uncontrolled infections, other autoimmune diseases, pregnancy or lactation. Diagnoses relied on clinical symptoms, serum thyroxine and TRAb, thyroid ultrasound and orbital computed tomography. For the first round of RT-PCR on the TCR CDR3, the HTBI primer set was used together with the Qiagen OneStep RT-PCR kit. Blood samples also contained most of the expanded thyroid clonotypes (frequency above 0.001), which suggests that blood repertoires may reflect thyroid immune responses. A 13 V-J signature model separated ophthalmopathy from stable hyperthyroidism, with just over 85% sensitivity and about 81% specificity in cross-validation and 80%/75% in testing. In validation, progression to ophthalmopathy was predicted by the model with 70.59% sensitivity and about 72% specificity, a median of around 6.5 months before onset. To identify TCR V-J signatures that set the groups apart, the researchers used a discovery cohort of 100 patients, made up of some 41 with Graves' ophthalmopathy and some 60 with stable Graves' hyperthyroidism. Prospective prediction of ophthalmopathy was tested in an independent validation cohort consisting of some 19 hyperthyroidism patients and around 16 patients who later progressed to ophthalmopathy. The roughly 90 discovery patients were divided at random into training and test sets in a 7:3 ratio. In addition, the study compared T-cell repertoires in thyroid tissue and in blood from roughly six Graves' hyperthyroidism patients. Once sampling was done, hyperthyroidism patients were given methimazole at a starting dose of 30 mg daily, whereas ophthalmopathy patients were given high-dose intravenous methylprednisolone. A second multiplex PCR round built the libraries, followed by size selection and purification. Libraries were sequenced paired-end with 100 bp reads on an Illumina HiSeq2000. SOAPnuke was used to process the raw data, removing reads that contained adapters or uncalled bases, had a mean Phred below 15, or lacked an exact match to the constant primer or identifier. COPE v1.2.5 was used to merge the high-quality paired reads, and each unique nucleotide sequence was defined as a clonotype. MiTCR v1.1 was used to align clonotypes to the IMGT TRBV, TRBD and TRBJ reference segments. The analysis included only V-J combinations with a frequency above 0.0001, which together covered more than 99% of the repertoires. The TCS score was defined as F50 (clonal expansion) divided by E x V (chaos), with BLOSUM62-based TCRdist calculated between CDR3 peptides within each V-J. Welch's t-statistics and random forest reduced 500 to 550 V-J features to 13, which were used in a naive Bayes classifier (R e1071). No statistical method was used to fix the sample size in advance, and group allocation was not hidden from the investigators. TCR Vbeta CDR3 sequencing of 135 peripheral blood samples (around 45 ophthalmopathy, approximately 80 hyperthyroidism and roughly 17 progressor patients) is reported in the paper.

Sequencing was performed on peripheral blood mononuclear cells (PBMCs), taken at new diagnosis, from a patient treated with antithyroid drugs. The TCR comes from a young woman with Graves disease. Donor details come from another sample of the same person, matched by shared clones. The chain is encoded by TRBV7-6 joined to TRBJ1-4; TRBD1 is possibly the D segment (5 matching bases). The CDR3 protein: CASSLVNGGARDEKLFF. At the DNA level, the sequence is TGTGCCAGCAGCTTAGTTAACGGTGGGGCGCGGGATGAAAAACTGTTTTTT.